A single sample gave rise to the 7 T cell receptor beta chains below, sequenced in a study of brain T cells in children with intractable seizures. Generated by immunoSEQ multiplex PCR, the TCRdb table keeps only in-frame clones and is missing some. The profile shows about 80,000 clones, under 95% of them singletons. The sequenced sample was peripheral blood, obtained at surgery. These receptors came from a girl aged 2-15 years with Rasmussen encephalitis and intractable seizures.

The chain employs TRBV11-1 and TRBJ2-6; D is undetermined. The CDR3 has 16 amino acids. V was shortened by 3 bases and J by 1 base, with 10 bases between the two germline ends. Germline V gene sequence: CDR1 SGHAT, CDR2 FQDESV (reference sequence). CDR3 protein: CASSLTWGSGANVLTF. The CDR3 bases are TGTGCCAGCAGCTTGACTTGGGGATCTGGGGCCAACGTCCTGACTTTC.

V is TRBV28 and J is TRBJ2-7, with D perhaps TRBD2 (5 bases). In germline, CDR1 is MDHEN, CDR2 SYDVKM. This CDR3 spans 12 amino acids. V gave up 7 bases and J gave up 4 bases, with 11 bases separating them. The CDR3: CASTSEGYEQYF. The DNA for the CDR3 is TGTGCCAGCACTTCCGAGGGTTACGAGCAGTACTTC. Full variable domain (remainder filled in from reference TRBV28 and TRBJ2-7): DVKVTQSSRYLVKRTGEKVFLECVQDMDHENMFWYRQDPGLGLRLIYFSYDVKMKEKGDIPEGYSVSREKKERFSLILESASTNQTSMYLCASTSEGYEQYFGPGTRLTVT.

This rearrangement joins TRBV3-1 (or the pseudogene TRBV3-2) to TRBJ2-7, with D perhaps matching TRBD2 (6 bases). Germline-derived CDR1 and CDR2 are LGHDT and YNNKEL (reference sequence). CDR3 length equals 14 residues. The V gene lost 4 bases and the J gene lost 2 bases, with 12 bases spanning the gap. DNA of the CDR3: TGTGCCAGCAGCCCAGGGACTCCACCCTACGAGCAGTACTTC. Its translation is CASSPGTPPYEQYF.

The chain joins TRBV3-1 (or the pseudogene TRBV3-2) to TRBJ1-4; 7 nucleotides match TRBD1. Germline-derived CDR1 and CDR2 are LGHDT and YNNKEL (reference sequence). The junction had 11 bases not matched to a gene; V was cut back by 5 bases and J by 11 bases. CDR3 length equals 14 residues. CDR3 amino acids: CASSFRGGAGKLFF. DNA for the CDR3: TGTGCCAGCAGCTTTAGAGGGGGCGCGGGGAAACTGTTTTTT.

The chain is built from TRBV9 and TRBJ2-7; TRBD2 matches 10 bases. J gave up 3 bases and V 3 bases, and 3 bases lay outside the gene matches. The CDR3 has 14 amino acids. CDR1 is SGDLS, CDR2 YYNGEE, per germline. DNA of the CDR3: TGTGCCAGCAGCGGGGGACTAGCGAACTACGAGCAGTACTTC. Its translation: CASSGGLANYEQYF. The entire variable domain, with the rest obtained from reference TRBV9 and TRBJ2-7, is as follows: DSGVTQTPKHLITATGQRVTLRCSPRSGDLSVYWYQQSLDQGLQFLIQYYNGEERAKGNILERFSAQQFPDLHSELNLSSLELGDSALYFCASSGGLANYEQYFGPGTRLTVT.

This clone was detected only a few times. The chain couples TRBV5-1 to TRBJ1-1; possibly TRBD1 for D (5 bases). There are 14 residues in the CDR3. V lost 4 bases, J lost 7 bases, and 17 bases lay in between. Germline CDR1 is SGHRS and CDR2 is YFSETQ. CDR3 amino acids: CASSVLRDPIEAFF. The CDR3 DNA reads TGCGCCAGCAGCGTCCTACGGGACCCCATTGAAGCTTTCTTT.

The rearrangement joins TRBV5-4 to TRBJ1-2; D is undetermined. Germline V lookup: CDR1 SGHNT, CDR2 YYREEE (reference sequence). Between the trimmed V and J ends, which lost 4 bases and 4 bases, there was a span of 5 bases. The CDR3 consists of 11 residues. As DNA, the CDR3 is TGTGCCAGCAGCGGGAGCTATGGCTACACCTTC. Translation gives CASSGSYGYTF.